Listed below are T cell receptor beta chains from one sample, sequenced in a study of blood T cell repertoires in COVID-19. TCRdb's copy holds only in-frame clones and misses some; the assay was immunoSEQ multiplex PCR. The table shows approximately 140,000 clones, with almost 85% occurring only once. What was sequenced was PBMCs or T cells enriched from blood (not recorded which). The receptors were sampled from a woman in her forties or fifties with acute COVID-19. The CDR3 runs from the conserved cysteine through the conserved F or W. Each record gives: D gene, J gene, V gene, clone size, CDR3 protein, CDR3 DNA. The D gene is left open where the match is weak. Not all rows give a size; the values are once, few, many and, for expanded clones, a class.

d_gene: TRBD1; j_gene: TRBJ1-2; v_gene: TRBV6-1; abundance: .; CDR3aa: CASSADRAPSEYGYTF; CDR3nt: TGTGCCAGCAGTGCGGACAGGGCCCCCTCGGAATATGGCTACACCTTC
d_gene: .; j_gene: TRBJ1-3; v_gene: TRBV3-1/TRBV3-2; abundance: once; CDR3aa: CASSTGTASSGNTIYF; CDR3nt: TGTGCCAGCAGCACGGGGACTGCAAGCTCTGGAAACACCATATATTTT
d_gene: .; j_gene: TRBJ1-3; v_gene: TRBV28; abundance: .; CDR3aa: CASSSAGSFSGNTIYF; CDR3nt: TGTGCCAGCAGCTCCGCGGGTTCTTTCTCTGGAAACACCATATATTTT
d_gene: TRBD2; j_gene: TRBJ2-1; v_gene: TRBV5-1; abundance: .; CDR3aa: CASSTTGLAGYNEQFF; CDR3nt: TGCGCCAGCAGCACGACCGGACTAGCGGGTTACAATGAGCAGTTCTTC
d_gene: .; j_gene: TRBJ2-7; v_gene: TRBV19; abundance: .; CDR3aa: CASSTGTPTYEQYF; CDR3nt: TGTGCCAGTAGTACCGGGACTCCCACCTACGAGCAGTACTTC
d_gene: .; j_gene: TRBJ1-1; v_gene: TRBV7-9; abundance: .; CDR3aa: CASSFMGTANTEAFF; CDR3nt: TGTGCCAGCAGCTTCATGGGGACTGCGAACACTGAAGCTTTCTTT
d_gene: TRBD1; j_gene: TRBJ2-1; v_gene: TRBV4-1; abundance: .; CDR3aa: CASSQPGQGPHEQFF; CDR3nt: TGCGCCAGCAGCCAACCGGGACAGGGACCCCATGAGCAGTTCTTC
d_gene: TRBD1; j_gene: TRBJ2-1; v_gene: TRBV5-1; abundance: .; CDR3aa: CASSLGKGQGDNEQFF; CDR3nt: TGCGCCAGCAGCTTGGGAAAGGGACAGGGAGACAATGAGCAGTTCTTC
d_gene: .; j_gene: TRBJ2-7; v_gene: TRBV11-1; abundance: .; CDR3aa: CASSLSSGTSYREQYF; CDR3nt: TGTGCCAGCAGCCTATCCTCCGGGACTTCTTACCGAGAGCAGTACTTC
d_gene: TRBD1; j_gene: TRBJ1-5; v_gene: TRBV5-8; abundance: .; CDR3aa: CASSFGQGRLSNQPQHF; CDR3nt: TGTGCCAGCAGCTTCGGACAGGGTCGTTTAAGCAATCAGCCCCAGCATTTT
d_gene: .; j_gene: TRBJ2-5; v_gene: TRBV25-1; abundance: .; CDR3aa: CASSVAELGTQYF; CDR3nt: TGTGCCAGCAGTGTAGCGGAGCTGGGGACCCAGTACTTC
d_gene: TRBD1; j_gene: TRBJ2-1; v_gene: TRBV7-7; abundance: .; CDR3aa: CATGTGGVNEQFF; CDR3nt: TGTGCCACCGGGACAGGGGGGGTGAATGAGCAGTTCTTC
d_gene: .; j_gene: TRBJ1-1; v_gene: TRBV30; abundance: .; CDR3aa: CAFTRQAEAFF; CDR3nt: TGTGCCTTTACCCGGCAGGCTGAAGCTTTCTTT
d_gene: .; j_gene: TRBJ1-1; v_gene: TRBV5-1; abundance: .; CDR3aa: CASSLDIPLAEAFF; CDR3nt: TGCGCCAGCAGCTTAGATATCCCCCTAGCTGAAGCTTTCTTT
d_gene: .; j_gene: TRBJ1-2; v_gene: TRBV7-2; abundance: .; CDR3aa: CASSPGTPNYGYTF; CDR3nt: TGTGCCAGCAGCCCGGGGACACCAAACTATGGCTACACCTTC
d_gene: TRBD1; j_gene: TRBJ1-3; v_gene: TRBV28; abundance: many; CDR3aa: CASSLGGQGGYTIYF; CDR3nt: TGTGCCAGCAGTTTAGGAGGACAGGGCGGTTACACCATATATTTT
d_gene: TRBD1; j_gene: TRBJ1-6; v_gene: TRBV7-2; abundance: .; CDR3aa: CASSADRVQSPLHF; CDR3nt: TGTGCCAGCAGCGCTGACAGGGTCCAATCACCCCTCCACTTT
d_gene: TRBD2; j_gene: TRBJ2-7; v_gene: TRBV27; abundance: .; CDR3aa: CASMSTSGYYEQYF; CDR3nt: TGTGCCAGCATGTCCACTAGCGGGTACTACGAGCAGTACTTC
d_gene: .; j_gene: TRBJ1-1; v_gene: TRBV19; abundance: .; CDR3aa: CASSIRGWAEAFF; CDR3nt: TGTGCCAGTAGTATCCGGGGGTGGGCTGAAGCTTTCTTT
d_gene: TRBD1; j_gene: TRBJ1-3; v_gene: TRBV4-1; abundance: .; CDR3aa: CASSPRAGTGGLEGNTIYF; CDR3nt: TGCGCCAGCAGCCCCCGCGCCGGGACAGGGGGCTTGGAGGGAAACACCATATATTTT
d_gene: .; j_gene: TRBJ2-1; v_gene: TRBV11-2; abundance: .; CDR3aa: CASSLIRGSYNEQFF; CDR3nt: TGTGCCAGCAGCTTAATCAGGGGTTCCTACAATGAGCAGTTCTTC
d_gene: .; j_gene: TRBJ1-1; v_gene: TRBV18; abundance: .; CDR3aa: CASSSAAGSTKGNTEAFF; CDR3nt: TGTGCCAGCTCATCCGCCGCGGGGAGCACAAAGGGGAACACTGAAGCTTTCTTT
d_gene: .; j_gene: TRBJ1-1; v_gene: TRBV30; abundance: .; CDR3aa: CAWRGAEAFF; CDR3nt: TGTGCCTGGAGAGGGGCTGAAGCTTTCTTT
d_gene: TRBD1; j_gene: TRBJ1-1; v_gene: TRBV13; abundance: .; CDR3aa: CASSSGGMNTEAFF; CDR3nt: TGTGCCAGCAGCTCAGGGGGCATGAACACTGAAGCTTTCTTT
d_gene: TRBD2; j_gene: TRBJ2-1; v_gene: TRBV19; abundance: .; CDR3aa: CASSIGLAGGNEQFF; CDR3nt: TGTGCCAGTAGTATCGGACTAGCGGGAGGCAATGAGCAGTTCTTC
d_gene: .; j_gene: TRBJ1-3; v_gene: TRBV4-3; abundance: .; CDR3aa: CASSPQTFGGNTIYF; CDR3nt: TGCGCCAGCAGCCCCCAGACATTTGGCGGAAACACCATATATTTT
d_gene: .; j_gene: TRBJ2-1; v_gene: TRBV19; abundance: .; CDR3aa: CASSMVRGLRNEQFF; CDR3nt: TGTGCCAGTAGTATGGTAAGGGGCTTACGGAATGAGCAGTTCTTC
d_gene: .; j_gene: TRBJ1-1; v_gene: TRBV5-1; abundance: .; CDR3aa: CASSLIVGGNTEAFF; CDR3nt: TGCGCCAGCAGCTTGATAGTAGGGGGGAACACTGAAGCTTTCTTT
d_gene: .; j_gene: TRBJ1-2; v_gene: TRBV2; abundance: .; CDR3aa: CASTPGRGRGYGYTF; CDR3nt: TGTGCCAGCACCCCTGGGCGGGGGCGCGGGTATGGCTACACCTTC
d_gene: TRBD2; j_gene: TRBJ2-1; v_gene: TRBV10-1; abundance: .; CDR3aa: CASSETGTSGRVKGYNEQFF; CDR3nt: TGCGCCAGCAGTGAGACCGGGACTAGCGGGAGGGTGAAGGGTTACAATGAGCAGTTCTTC
d_gene: .; j_gene: TRBJ1-4; v_gene: TRBV15; abundance: .; CDR3aa: CATSHIGRVGEKLFF; CDR3nt: TGTGCCACCAGCCACATTGGCAGGGTTGGAGAAAAACTGTTTTTT
d_gene: .; j_gene: TRBJ2-2; v_gene: TRBV27; abundance: .; CDR3aa: CASSHPGRGNTGELFF; CDR3nt: TGTGCCAGCAGTCACCCCGGCAGGGGGAACACCGGGGAGCTGTTTTTT
d_gene: TRBD1; j_gene: TRBJ2-2; v_gene: TRBV5-1; abundance: .; CDR3aa: CASSSNGQPGQGFPGELFF; CDR3nt: TGCGCCAGCAGCTCGAACGGCCAACCGGGACAGGGGTTTCCCGGGGAGCTGTTTTTT
d_gene: TRBD1; j_gene: TRBJ1-5; v_gene: TRBV5-1; abundance: .; CDR3aa: CASSLGQGASQPQHF; CDR3nt: TGCGCCAGCAGCTTGGGGCAGGGGGCCTCGCAGCCCCAGCATTTT
d_gene: TRBD1; j_gene: TRBJ2-7; v_gene: TRBV6-5; abundance: .; CDR3aa: CASWTGGYEQYF; CDR3nt: TGTGCCAGCTGGACAGGGGGGTACGAGCAGTACTTC
d_gene: .; j_gene: TRBJ2-2; v_gene: TRBV30; abundance: .; CDR3aa: CAWSRGTGELFF; CDR3nt: TGTGCCTGGAGCCGGGGGACCGGGGAGCTGTTTTTT
d_gene: TRBD1; j_gene: TRBJ2-1; v_gene: TRBV7-3; abundance: .; CDR3aa: CASSLNPGGSNEQFF; CDR3nt: TGTGCCAGCAGCTTAAACCCAGGGGGCAGCAATGAGCAGTTCTTC
d_gene: TRBD2; j_gene: TRBJ2-7; v_gene: TRBV19; abundance: .; CDR3aa: CASSTSGPYEQYF; CDR3nt: TGTGCCAGTTCGACTAGCGGACCCTACGAGCAGTACTTC
d_gene: TRBD2; j_gene: TRBJ2-3; v_gene: TRBV5-4; abundance: .; CDR3aa: CASRAGTDTQYF; CDR3nt: TGTGCCAGCAGAGCGGGAACAGATACGCAGTATTTT
d_gene: .; j_gene: TRBJ1-1; v_gene: TRBV2; abundance: .; CDR3aa: CASSLESHTEAFF; CDR3nt: TGTGCCAGCAGCCTTGAGAGTCACACTGAAGCTTTCTTT
d_gene: .; j_gene: TRBJ1-5; v_gene: TRBV12-5; abundance: .; CDR3aa: CASGLAAGSNQPQHF; CDR3nt: TGTGCTAGTGGTTTGGCTGCAGGTAGCAATCAGCCCCAGCATTTT
d_gene: TRBD1; j_gene: TRBJ1-4; v_gene: TRBV5-1; abundance: .; CDR3aa: CASSSTGATNEKLFF; CDR3nt: TGCGCCAGCAGCTCCACAGGGGCAACTAATGAAAAACTGTTTTTT
d_gene: .; j_gene: TRBJ1-1; v_gene: TRBV27; abundance: .; CDR3aa: CASSLGGEAFF; CDR3nt: TGTGCCAGCAGTTTGGGAGGTGAAGCTTTCTTT
d_gene: .; j_gene: TRBJ1-1; v_gene: TRBV7-3; abundance: .; CDR3aa: CASSRQGRGTEAFF; CDR3nt: TGTGCCAGCAGCCGCCAGGGGAGAGGTACTGAAGCTTTCTTT
d_gene: TRBD2; j_gene: TRBJ2-1; v_gene: TRBV3-1/TRBV3-2; abundance: .; CDR3aa: CASSPPAGTSGRREQFF; CDR3nt: TGTGCCAGCAGCCCCCCGGCCGGGACTAGCGGGAGGCGCGAGCAGTTCTTC
d_gene: TRBD2; j_gene: TRBJ2-1; v_gene: TRBV6-5; abundance: .; CDR3aa: CASSSVGTSSDEQFF; CDR3nt: TGTGCCAGCAGTTCTGTAGGGACTAGCAGCGATGAGCAGTTCTTC
d_gene: TRBD1; j_gene: TRBJ2-7; v_gene: TRBV5-6; abundance: .; CDR3aa: CASSLAGGSYEQYF; CDR3nt: TGTGCCAGCAGCTTGGCAGGGGGTTCCTACGAGCAGTACTTC
d_gene: .; j_gene: TRBJ1-2; v_gene: TRBV4-1; abundance: .; CDR3aa: CASSQGTGNYGYTF; CDR3nt: TGCGCCAGCAGCCAAGGGACGGGGAACTATGGCTACACCTTC
d_gene: .; j_gene: TRBJ1-2; v_gene: TRBV2; abundance: .; CDR3aa: CASSRDSKRSSYGYTF; CDR3nt: TGTGCCAGCAGTAGGGATAGTAAGCGGTCTTCCTATGGCTACACCTTC
d_gene: TRBD1; j_gene: TRBJ1-6; v_gene: TRBV2; abundance: .; CDR3aa: CARGAGTDNSPLHF; CDR3nt: TGTGCCAGAGGGGCCGGGACAGATAATTCACCCCTCCACTTT
d_gene: .; j_gene: TRBJ1-1; v_gene: TRBV5-4; abundance: .; CDR3aa: CASSLVGGGTEAFF; CDR3nt: TGTGCCAGCAGCTTGGTGGGGGGAGGCACTGAAGCTTTCTTT
d_gene: .; j_gene: TRBJ1-1; v_gene: TRBV30; abundance: .; CDR3aa: CARGVNTEAFF; CDR3nt: TGTGCCCGGGGGGTGAACACTGAAGCTTTCTTT
d_gene: TRBD1; j_gene: TRBJ2-7; v_gene: TRBV5-1; abundance: .; CDR3aa: CASTLGTAATYEQYF; CDR3nt: TGCGCCAGCACCCTCGGGACAGCGGCAACCTACGAGCAGTACTTC
d_gene: TRBD1; j_gene: TRBJ1-2; v_gene: TRBV27; abundance: .; CDR3aa: CASSLRTGGNYGYTF; CDR3nt: TGTGCCAGCAGTTTAAGAACAGGGGGAAACTATGGCTACACCTTC
d_gene: .; j_gene: TRBJ2-1; v_gene: TRBV7-3; abundance: .; CDR3aa: CASSLKAENNEQFF; CDR3nt: TGTGCCAGCAGCTTAAAGGCGGAAAACAATGAGCAGTTCTTC
d_gene: .; j_gene: TRBJ2-7; v_gene: TRBV6-1; abundance: once; CDR3aa: CASSEISVSSYEQYF; CDR3nt: TGTGCCAGCAGTGAAATAAGCGTTAGCTCCTACGAGCAGTACTTC
d_gene: TRBD2; j_gene: TRBJ2-3; v_gene: TRBV24-1; abundance: .; CDR3aa: CATRLAGGDTQYF; CDR3nt: TGTGCCACGAGACTAGCGGGAGGAGATACGCAGTATTTT
d_gene: .; j_gene: TRBJ2-3; v_gene: TRBV11-3; abundance: once; CDR3aa: CASSLVTGQDTQYF; CDR3nt: TGTGCCAGCAGCTTAGTAACAGGGCAAGATACGCAGTATTTT
d_gene: TRBD1; j_gene: TRBJ2-3; v_gene: TRBV5-8; abundance: once; CDR3aa: CASSLGWDSTTDTQYF; CDR3nt: TGTGCCAGCAGCTTGGGGTGGGACAGTACCACAGATACGCAGTATTTT